Listed below are T cell receptor beta chains from one sample, sequenced in a study of blood T cells in healthy people across ages. Each CDR3 protein is one row after TCRdb ran MiXCR on the 5' RACE reads. Altogether about 970,000 distinct CDR3 sequences are present, 51% being singletons, with the ten largest covering 20% to 25%. Sequenced input: blood. The receptor set was obtained from a woman aged 60-75 years in good health. Both conserved end residues are part of each CDR3. The D gene is left open where the match is weak. Clone size is shown for a subset of rows, as once, few, many or a class of expanded clone.

clone size: once
D gene: -
V gene: TRBV2
J gene: TRBJ2-5
CDR3 protein: CASIWTRRETQYF
CDR3 DNA: TGTGCCAGCATTTGGACACGGCGAGAGACCCAGTACTTC

clone size: -
D gene: -
V gene: TRBV3-1
J gene: TRBJ1-2
CDR3 protein: CASSQDRPGGYTF
CDR3 DNA: TGTGCCAGCAGCCAAGACCGCCCCGGTGGCTACACCTTC

clone size: -
D gene: TRBD1
V gene: TRBV29-1
J gene: TRBJ2-5
CDR3 protein: CSVKQTGIRETQYF
CDR3 DNA: TGCAGCGTTAAACAGACAGGGATCAGAGAGACCCAGTACTTC

clone size: few
D gene: TRBD2
V gene: TRBV28
J gene: TRBJ2-7
CDR3 protein: CASLQAGTVYEQYF
CDR3 DNA: TGTGCCAGCCTCCAAGCGGGAACCGTCTACGAGCAGTACTTC

clone size: few
D gene: -
V gene: TRBV4-3
J gene: TRBJ2-5
CDR3 protein: CASSRSHLGTQYF
CDR3 DNA: TGCGCCAGCAGCCGATCACATTTGGGGACCCAGTACTTC

clone size: -
D gene: -
V gene: TRBV7-2
J gene: TRBJ2-1
CDR3 protein: CTSSLVGRSSYNEQFF
CDR3 DNA: TGTACCAGCAGCTTAGTTGGGCGGAGCTCCTACAATGAGCAGTTCTTC

clone size: -
D gene: -
V gene: TRBV5-6
J gene: TRBJ2-1
CDR3 protein: CASSFTGTSKFF
CDR3 DNA: TGTGCCAGCAGCTTTACCGGGACATCTAAGTTCTTC

clone size: -
D gene: -
V gene: TRBV3-1
J gene: TRBJ2-1
CDR3 protein: CASSQRTRAYNEQFF
CDR3 DNA: TGTGCCAGCAGCCAACGCACTAGGGCCTACAATGAGCAGTTCTTC

clone size: few
D gene: -
V gene: TRBV20-1
J gene: TRBJ1-6
CDR3 protein: CSADDRTRSPLHF
CDR3 DNA: TGCAGTGCAGACGACAGGACCAGGTCACCCCTCCACTTT

clone size: -
D gene: -
V gene: TRBV4-3
J gene: TRBJ1-2
CDR3 protein: CASNQGSAGSYGYTF
CDR3 DNA: TGCGCCAGCAACCAAGGATCGGCAGGGAGCTATGGCTACACCTTC

clone size: few
D gene: TRBD2
V gene: TRBV6-2/TRBV6-3
J gene: TRBJ2-7
CDR3 protein: CASSYPRLAGIYEQYF
CDR3 DNA: TGTGCCAGCAGTTACCCCCGGCTAGCGGGAATTTACGAGCAGTACTTC

clone size: -
D gene: -
V gene: TRBV19
J gene: TRBJ1-4
CDR3 protein: CASRRPQLGEKLFF
CDR3 DNA: TGTGCCAGTCGAAGACCGCAATTGGGGGAAAAACTGTTTTTT

clone size: once
D gene: -
V gene: TRBV4-1
J gene: TRBJ2-1
CDR3 protein: CASSQGQGTKYNEQFF
CDR3 DNA: TGCGCCAGCAGCCAAGGGCAGGGGACGAAATACAATGAGCAGTTCTTC

clone size: -
D gene: TRBD2
V gene: TRBV6-5
J gene: TRBJ2-3
CDR3 protein: CASSYPYGLAGGYSTDTQYF
CDR3 DNA: TGTGCCAGCAGTTACCCGTATGGACTAGCGGGGGGGTATAGCACAGATACGCAGTATTTT

clone size: -
D gene: -
V gene: TRBV28
J gene: TRBJ2-7
CDR3 protein: CASRGVSGEPPYEQYF
CDR3 DNA: TGTGCCAGCAGGGGGGTCTCGGGGGAGCCTCCCTACGAGCAGTACTTC

clone size: -
D gene: -
V gene: TRBV15
J gene: TRBJ2-5
CDR3 protein: CATSRPTSRVQETQYF
CDR3 DNA: TGTGCCACCAGCAGGCCGACTAGTAGGGTACAAGAGACCCAGTACTTC

clone size: -
D gene: -
V gene: TRBV28
J gene: TRBJ2-7
CDR3 protein: CASSSISGYNEQYF
CDR3 DNA: TGTGCCAGCAGTTCCATCAGCGGGTATAACGAGCAGTACTTC

clone size: -
D gene: -
V gene: TRBV20-1
J gene: TRBJ2-7
CDR3 protein: CSARARGTYEQYF
CDR3 DNA: TGCAGTGCTAGAGCCCGGGGGACCTACGAGCAGTACTTC

clone size: few
D gene: -
V gene: TRBV20-1
J gene: TRBJ2-1
CDR3 protein: CSAREPAGADEQFF
CDR3 DNA: TGCAGTGCTAGAGAACCAGCAGGGGCGGATGAGCAGTTCTTC

clone size: -
D gene: TRBD2
V gene: TRBV9
J gene: TRBJ2-1
CDR3 protein: CASSELAGQNNEQFF
CDR3 DNA: TGTGCCAGCAGTGAACTAGCGGGACAGAACAATGAGCAGTTCTTC

clone size: -
D gene: -
V gene: TRBV7-2
J gene: TRBJ2-5
CDR3 protein: CASSLGHLLEETQYF
CDR3 DNA: TGTGCCAGCAGCTTGGGACATCTCTTGGAAGAGACCCAGTACTTC

clone size: few
D gene: -
V gene: TRBV20-1
J gene: TRBJ2-5
CDR3 protein: CRWGPFPAEGEQYF
CDR3 DNA: TGCAGGTGGGGACCTTTCCCAGCGGAGGGTGAGCAGTACTTC

clone size: -
D gene: -
V gene: TRBV12-3/TRBV12-4
J gene: TRBJ2-2
CDR3 protein: CASSLAIRGTGELFF
CDR3 DNA: TGTGCCAGCAGTTTAGCGATAAGGGGCACCGGGGAGCTGTTTTTT

clone size: few
D gene: TRBD2
V gene: TRBV29-1
J gene: TRBJ2-1
CDR3 protein: CSVTLGLGSYNEQFF
CDR3 DNA: TGCAGCGTCACCTTGGGACTAGGCTCCTACAATGAGCAGTTCTTC

clone size: -
D gene: -
V gene: TRBV5-1
J gene: TRBJ2-1
CDR3 protein: CASSLSSTSLNEQFF
CDR3 DNA: TGCGCCAGCAGCTTGAGCTCGACCAGTCTTAATGAGCAGTTCTTC

clone size: -
D gene: -
V gene: TRBV2
J gene: TRBJ2-3
CDR3 protein: CASDIVGTDTQYF
CDR3 DNA: TGTGCCAGTGACATTGTGGGAACAGATACGCAGTATTTT

clone size: -
D gene: TRBD2
V gene: TRBV12-3/TRBV12-4
J gene: TRBJ2-7
CDR3 protein: CASSLVGAGLVSEQYF
CDR3 DNA: TGTGCCAGCAGTTTAGTCGGAGCGGGACTTGTCTCCGAGCAGTACTTC

clone size: few
D gene: -
V gene: TRBV12-3/TRBV12-4
J gene: TRBJ2-1
CDR3 protein: CASSFGRGIGEQFF
CDR3 DNA: TGTGCCAGCAGTTTCGGCAGGGGAATTGGTGAGCAGTTCTTC

clone size: -
D gene: TRBD1
V gene: TRBV7-2
J gene: TRBJ2-5
CDR3 protein: CASSLGTGEKTQYF
CDR3 DNA: TGTGCCAGCAGCTTAGGAACAGGGGAAAAGACCCAGTACTTC

clone size: -
D gene: -
V gene: TRBV7-9
J gene: TRBJ1-4
CDR3 protein: CASSPAGGPNEKLFF
CDR3 DNA: TGTGCCAGCAGCCCCGCCGGGGGGCCGAACGAAAAACTGTTTTTT

clone size: -
D gene: TRBD1
V gene: TRBV7-9
J gene: TRBJ1-5
CDR3 protein: CASSSTGVLGNQPQHF
CDR3 DNA: TGTGCCAGCAGCAGTACAGGGGTTTTAGGCAATCAGCCCCAGCATTTT

clone size: -
D gene: -
V gene: TRBV5-6
J gene: TRBJ2-1
CDR3 protein: CASSFSGITYNEQFF
CDR3 DNA: TGTGCCAGCAGCTTCTCGGGTATTACCTACAATGAGCAGTTCTTC

clone size: -
D gene: -
V gene: TRBV28
J gene: TRBJ2-1
CDR3 protein: CASSLPHGNYNEQFF
CDR3 DNA: TGTGCCAGCAGTCTCCCCCACGGAAACTACAATGAGCAGTTCTTC

clone size: -
D gene: -
V gene: TRBV29-1
J gene: TRBJ1-2
CDR3 protein: CSVARTENYGYTF
CDR3 DNA: TGCAGCGTTGCCCGTACAGAGAACTATGGCTACACCTTC

clone size: once
D gene: TRBD2
V gene: TRBV28
J gene: TRBJ2-2
CDR3 protein: CASSGGRLAGVWTGELFF
CDR3 DNA: TGTGCCAGCAGTGGGGGGAGGCTAGCGGGAGTATGGACCGGGGAGCTGTTTTTT

clone size: few
D gene: -
V gene: TRBV12-3/TRBV12-4
J gene: TRBJ2-7
CDR3 protein: CASSFGGPSSYEQYF
CDR3 DNA: TGTGCCAGCAGTTTTGGGGGGCCGAGCTCCTACGAGCAGTACTTC

clone size: -
D gene: TRBD2
V gene: TRBV24-1
J gene: TRBJ2-5
CDR3 protein: CATSDYLAGGKETQYF
CDR3 DNA: TGTGCCACCAGTGATTACCTAGCGGGAGGGAAAGAGACCCAGTACTTC